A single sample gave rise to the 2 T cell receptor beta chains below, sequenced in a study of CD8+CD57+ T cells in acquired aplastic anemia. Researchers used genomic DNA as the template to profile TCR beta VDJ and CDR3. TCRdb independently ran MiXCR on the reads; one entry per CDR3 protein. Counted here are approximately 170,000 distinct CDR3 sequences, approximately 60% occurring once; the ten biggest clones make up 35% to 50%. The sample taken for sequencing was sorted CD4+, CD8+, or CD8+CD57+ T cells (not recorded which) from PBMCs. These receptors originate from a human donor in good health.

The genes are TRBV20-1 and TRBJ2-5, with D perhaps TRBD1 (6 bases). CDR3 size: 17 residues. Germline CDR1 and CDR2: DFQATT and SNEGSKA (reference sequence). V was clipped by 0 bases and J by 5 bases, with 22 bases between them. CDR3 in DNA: TGCAGTGCTAGAGATAGGTTCCGGGACACCTTCGTGGAGACCCAGTACTTC. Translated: CSARDRFRDTFVETQYF.

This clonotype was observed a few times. The CDR3 loop is CASSVGENQPQHF. The CDR3 DNA is TGTGCCAGCAGTGTGGGGGAAAATCAGCCCCAGCATTTT. This chain uses TRBV6-6 with TRBJ1-5; perhaps TRBD1 as D (5 bases). The CDR3 has 13 amino acids. With 5 bases removed from V and 4 bases from J, the gap between germline ends came to 9 bases. CDR1 MNHNY and CDR2 SVGAGI come from the germline V gene (reference sequence).